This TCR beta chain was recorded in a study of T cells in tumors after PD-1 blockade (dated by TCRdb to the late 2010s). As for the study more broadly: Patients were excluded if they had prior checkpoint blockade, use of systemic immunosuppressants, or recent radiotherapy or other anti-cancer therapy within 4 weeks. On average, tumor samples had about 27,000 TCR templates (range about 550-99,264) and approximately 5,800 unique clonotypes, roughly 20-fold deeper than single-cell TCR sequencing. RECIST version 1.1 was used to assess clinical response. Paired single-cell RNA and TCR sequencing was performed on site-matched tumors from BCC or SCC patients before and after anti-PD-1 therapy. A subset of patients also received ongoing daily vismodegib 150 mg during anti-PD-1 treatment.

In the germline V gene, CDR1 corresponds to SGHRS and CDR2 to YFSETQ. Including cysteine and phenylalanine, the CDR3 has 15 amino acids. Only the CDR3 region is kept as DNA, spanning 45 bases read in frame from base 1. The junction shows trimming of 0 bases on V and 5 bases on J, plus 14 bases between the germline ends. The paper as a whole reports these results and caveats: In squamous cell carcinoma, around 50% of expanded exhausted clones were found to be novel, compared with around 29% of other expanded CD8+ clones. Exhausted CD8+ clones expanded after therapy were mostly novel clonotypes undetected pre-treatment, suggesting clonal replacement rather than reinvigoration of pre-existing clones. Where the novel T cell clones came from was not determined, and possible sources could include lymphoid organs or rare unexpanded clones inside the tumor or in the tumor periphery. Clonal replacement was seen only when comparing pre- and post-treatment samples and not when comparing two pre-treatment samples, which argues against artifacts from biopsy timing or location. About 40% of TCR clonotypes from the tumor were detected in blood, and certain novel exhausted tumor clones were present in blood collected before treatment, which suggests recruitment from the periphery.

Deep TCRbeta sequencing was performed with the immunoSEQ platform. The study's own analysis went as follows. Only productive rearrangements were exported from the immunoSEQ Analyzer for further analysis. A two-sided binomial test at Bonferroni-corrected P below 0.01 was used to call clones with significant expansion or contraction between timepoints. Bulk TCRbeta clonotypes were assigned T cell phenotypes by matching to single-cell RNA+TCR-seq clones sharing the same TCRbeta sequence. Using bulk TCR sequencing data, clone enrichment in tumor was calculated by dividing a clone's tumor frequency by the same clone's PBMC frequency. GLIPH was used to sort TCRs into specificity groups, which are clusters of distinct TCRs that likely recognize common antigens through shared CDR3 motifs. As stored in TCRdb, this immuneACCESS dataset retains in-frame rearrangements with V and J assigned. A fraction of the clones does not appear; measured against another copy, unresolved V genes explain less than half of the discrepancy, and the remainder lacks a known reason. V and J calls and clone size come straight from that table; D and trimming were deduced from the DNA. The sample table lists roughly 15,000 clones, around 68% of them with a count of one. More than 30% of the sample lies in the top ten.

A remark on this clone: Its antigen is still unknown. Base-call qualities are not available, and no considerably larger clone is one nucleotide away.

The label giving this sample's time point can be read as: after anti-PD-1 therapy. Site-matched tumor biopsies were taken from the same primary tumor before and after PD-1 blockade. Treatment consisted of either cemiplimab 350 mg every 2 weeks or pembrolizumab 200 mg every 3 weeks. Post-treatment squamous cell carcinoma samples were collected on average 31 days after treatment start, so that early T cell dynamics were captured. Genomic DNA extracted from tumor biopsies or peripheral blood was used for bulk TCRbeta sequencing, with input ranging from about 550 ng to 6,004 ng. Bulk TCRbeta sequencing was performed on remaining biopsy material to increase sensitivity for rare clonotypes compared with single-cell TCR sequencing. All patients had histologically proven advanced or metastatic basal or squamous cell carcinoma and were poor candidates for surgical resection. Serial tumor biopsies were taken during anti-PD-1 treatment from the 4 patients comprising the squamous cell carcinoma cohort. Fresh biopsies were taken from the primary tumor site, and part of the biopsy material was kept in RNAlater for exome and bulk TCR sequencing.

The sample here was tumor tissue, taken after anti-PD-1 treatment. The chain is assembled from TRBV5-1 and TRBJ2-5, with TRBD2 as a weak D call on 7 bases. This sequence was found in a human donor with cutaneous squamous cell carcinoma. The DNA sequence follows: TGCGCCAGCAGCTTGGGAGCGGGACAAATGGAGACCCAGTACTTC. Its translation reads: CASSLGAGQMETQYF.